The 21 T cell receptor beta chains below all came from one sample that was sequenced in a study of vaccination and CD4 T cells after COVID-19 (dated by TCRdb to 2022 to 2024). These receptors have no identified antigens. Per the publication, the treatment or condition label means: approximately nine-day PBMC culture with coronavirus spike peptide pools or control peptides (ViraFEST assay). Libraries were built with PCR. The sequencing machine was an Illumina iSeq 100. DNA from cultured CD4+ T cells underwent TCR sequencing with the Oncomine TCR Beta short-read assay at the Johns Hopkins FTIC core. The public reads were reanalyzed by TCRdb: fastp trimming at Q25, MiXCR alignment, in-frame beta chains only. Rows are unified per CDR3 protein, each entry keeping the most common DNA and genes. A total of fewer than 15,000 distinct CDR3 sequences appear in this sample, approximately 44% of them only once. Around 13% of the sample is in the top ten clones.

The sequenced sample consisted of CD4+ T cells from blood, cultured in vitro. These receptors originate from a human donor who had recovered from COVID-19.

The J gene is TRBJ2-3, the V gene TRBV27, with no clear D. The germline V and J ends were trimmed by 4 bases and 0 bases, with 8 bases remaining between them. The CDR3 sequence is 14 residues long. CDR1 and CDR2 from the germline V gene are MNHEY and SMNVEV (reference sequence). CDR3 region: CASSSLRSTDTQYF. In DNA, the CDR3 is TGTGCCAGCAGTTCACTGAGGAGCACAGATACGCAGTATTTT.

This CDR3 is CASSIGYRGNTEAFF. In DNA form, the CDR3 reads TGTGCCAGTAGTATCGGTTATCGGGGGAACACTGAAGCTTTCTTT. The chain combines TRBV19 with TRBJ1-1; no reliable D call. Germline loops: CDR1 LNHDA, CDR2 SQIVND (reference sequence). This CDR3 contains 15 residues. Trimming removed 3 bases from V and 1 base from J, with 12 bases in between.

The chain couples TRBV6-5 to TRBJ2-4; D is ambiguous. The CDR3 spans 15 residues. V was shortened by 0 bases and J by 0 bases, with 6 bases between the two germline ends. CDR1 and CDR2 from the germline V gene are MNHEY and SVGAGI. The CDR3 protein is CASSYSNLAKNIQYF. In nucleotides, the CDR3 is TGTGCCAGCAGTTACTCGAATCTAGCCAAAAACATTCAGTACTTC.

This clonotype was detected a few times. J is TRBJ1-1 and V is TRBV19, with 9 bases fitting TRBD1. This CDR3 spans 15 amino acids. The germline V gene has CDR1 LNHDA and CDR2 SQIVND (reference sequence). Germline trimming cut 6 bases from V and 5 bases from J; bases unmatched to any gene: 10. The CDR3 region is CASRITGGQGTEAFF. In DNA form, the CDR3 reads TGTGCCAGTAGGATTACAGGGGGCCAGGGAACTGAAGCTTTCTTT.

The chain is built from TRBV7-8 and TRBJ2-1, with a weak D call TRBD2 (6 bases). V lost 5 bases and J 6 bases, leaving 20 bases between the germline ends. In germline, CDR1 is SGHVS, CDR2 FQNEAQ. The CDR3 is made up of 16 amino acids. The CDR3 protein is CASSPLGRGGVNEQFF. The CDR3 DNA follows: TGTGCCAGCAGCCCCCTGGGAAGGGGAGGTGTCAATGAGCAGTTCTTC.

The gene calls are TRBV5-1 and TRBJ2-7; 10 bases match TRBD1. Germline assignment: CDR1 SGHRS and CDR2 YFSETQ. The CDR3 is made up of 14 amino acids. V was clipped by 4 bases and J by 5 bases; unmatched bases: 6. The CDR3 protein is CASSLRDRGDEQYF. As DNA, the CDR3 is TGCGCCAGCAGCCTCCGGGACAGGGGAGACGAGCAGTACTTC.

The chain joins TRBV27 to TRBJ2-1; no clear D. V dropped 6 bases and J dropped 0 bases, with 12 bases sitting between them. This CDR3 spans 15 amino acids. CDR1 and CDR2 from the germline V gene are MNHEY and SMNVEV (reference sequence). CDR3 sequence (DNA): TGTGCCAGCAGAGACTTTAAGAGCTCCTACAATGAGCAGTTCTTC. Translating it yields CASRDFKSSYNEQFF.

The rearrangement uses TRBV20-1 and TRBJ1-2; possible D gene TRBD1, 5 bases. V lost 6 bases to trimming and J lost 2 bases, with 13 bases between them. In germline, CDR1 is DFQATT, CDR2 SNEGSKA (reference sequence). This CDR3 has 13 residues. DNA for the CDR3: TGCAGTGCAACTCAGGGACCCAACTATGGCTACACCTTC. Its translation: CSATQGPNYGYTF.

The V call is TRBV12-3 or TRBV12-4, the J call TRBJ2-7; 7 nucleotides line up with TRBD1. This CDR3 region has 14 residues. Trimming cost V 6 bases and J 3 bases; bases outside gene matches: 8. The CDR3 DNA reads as TGTGCCAGCAGCCTGGGACAGATCCTCTACGAGCAGTACTTC. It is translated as CASSLGQILYEQYF.

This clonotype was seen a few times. In nucleotides, the CDR3 is TGCAGTGCTAGATGGAGGGAAACTGAAGCTTTCTTT. Encoded protein: CSARWRETEAFF. V gene TRBV20-1 combines with J gene TRBJ1-1; D unresolved. The ends were cut back, 2 bases at V and 5 bases at J, with 9 bases in the middle. The CDR3 has 12 residues. Per the germline V gene, CDR1 is DFQATT and CDR2 is SNEGSKA (reference sequence).

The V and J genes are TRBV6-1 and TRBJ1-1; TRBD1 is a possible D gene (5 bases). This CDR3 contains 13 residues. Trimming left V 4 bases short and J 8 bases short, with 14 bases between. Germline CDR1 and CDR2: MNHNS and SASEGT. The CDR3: CASSGGWGREAFF. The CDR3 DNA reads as TGTGCCAGCAGTGGGGGGTGGGGGAGGGAAGCTTTCTTT.

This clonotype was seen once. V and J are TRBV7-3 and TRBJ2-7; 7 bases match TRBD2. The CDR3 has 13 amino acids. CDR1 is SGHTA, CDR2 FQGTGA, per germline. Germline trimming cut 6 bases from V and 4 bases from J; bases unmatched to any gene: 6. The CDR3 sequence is CASSLGGGYEQYF. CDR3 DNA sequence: TGTGCCAGCAGTCTGGGGGGGGGGTACGAGCAGTACTTC.

Here the CDR3 reads CASSKQGNQPQHF. As DNA, the CDR3 is TGTGCCAGCAGCAAACAGGGGAATCAGCCCCAGCATTTT. The V gene is TRBV11-2, the J gene TRBJ1-5; TRBD1 matches 7 bases. The CDR3 extends over 13 amino acids. Germline CDR1 and CDR2: SGHAT and FQNNGV. The V segment lost 5 bases and the J segment 4 bases; nucleotides outside the gene matches: 2.

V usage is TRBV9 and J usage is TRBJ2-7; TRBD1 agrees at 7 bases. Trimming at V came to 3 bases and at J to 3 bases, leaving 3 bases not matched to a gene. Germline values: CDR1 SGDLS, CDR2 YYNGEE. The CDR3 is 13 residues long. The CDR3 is CASSAGQSYEQYF. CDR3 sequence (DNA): TGTGCCAGCAGCGCGGGACAGAGCTACGAGCAGTACTTC.

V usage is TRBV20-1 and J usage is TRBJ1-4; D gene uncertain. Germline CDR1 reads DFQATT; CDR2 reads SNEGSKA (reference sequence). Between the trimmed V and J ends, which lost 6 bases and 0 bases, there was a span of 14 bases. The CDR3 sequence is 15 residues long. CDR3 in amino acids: CSARRTDATNEKLFF. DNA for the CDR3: TGCAGTGCGCGGAGGACCGATGCAACTAATGAAAAACTGTTTTTT.

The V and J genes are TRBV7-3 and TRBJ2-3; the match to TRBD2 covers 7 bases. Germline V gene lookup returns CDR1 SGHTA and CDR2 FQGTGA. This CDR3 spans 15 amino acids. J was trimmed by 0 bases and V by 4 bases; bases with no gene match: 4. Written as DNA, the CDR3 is TGTGCCAGCAGCTCTAGCGGTGCTAGCACAGATACGCAGTATTTT. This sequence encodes CASSSSGASTDTQYF.

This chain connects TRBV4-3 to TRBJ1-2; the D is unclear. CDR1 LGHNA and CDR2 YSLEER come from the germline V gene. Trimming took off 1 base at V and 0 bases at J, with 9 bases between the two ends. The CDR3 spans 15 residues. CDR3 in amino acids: CASSQAPGSNYGYTF. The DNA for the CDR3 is TGCGCCAGCAGCCAAGCGCCGGGTTCTAACTATGGCTACACCTTC.

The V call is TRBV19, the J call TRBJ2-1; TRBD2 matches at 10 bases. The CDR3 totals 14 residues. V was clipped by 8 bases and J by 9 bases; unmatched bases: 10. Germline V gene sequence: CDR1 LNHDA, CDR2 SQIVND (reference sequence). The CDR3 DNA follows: TGTGCCAGTCATCTAGCGGGAGTTTTTGGTGAGCAGTTCTTC. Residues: CASHLAGVFGEQFF. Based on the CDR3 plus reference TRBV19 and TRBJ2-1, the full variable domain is DGGITQSPKYLFRKEGQNVTLSCEQNLNHDAMYWYRQDPGQGLRLIYYSQIVNDFQKGDIAEGYSVSREKKESFPLTVTSAQKNPTAFYLCASHLAGVFGEQFFGPGTRLTVL.

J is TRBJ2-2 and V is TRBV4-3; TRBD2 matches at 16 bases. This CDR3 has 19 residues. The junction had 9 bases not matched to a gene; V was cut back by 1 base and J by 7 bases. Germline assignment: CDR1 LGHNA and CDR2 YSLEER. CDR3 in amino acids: CASSQAPGTSGRAVGELFF. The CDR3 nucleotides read TGCGCCAGCAGCCAAGCCCCCGGGACTAGCGGGAGGGCCGTCGGGGAGCTGTTTTTT.

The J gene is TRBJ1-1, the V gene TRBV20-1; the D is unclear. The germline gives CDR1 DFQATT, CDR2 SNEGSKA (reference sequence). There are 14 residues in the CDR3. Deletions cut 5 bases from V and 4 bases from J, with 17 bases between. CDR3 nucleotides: TGCAGTGCTCCAGCGTTCGGTGTTGGCACTGAAGCTTTCTTT. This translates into CSAPAFGVGTEAFF.

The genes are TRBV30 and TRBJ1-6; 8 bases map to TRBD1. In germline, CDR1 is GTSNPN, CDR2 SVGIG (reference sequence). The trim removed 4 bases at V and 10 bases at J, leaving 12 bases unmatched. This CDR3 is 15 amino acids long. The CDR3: CAWTGQAFSGSPLHF. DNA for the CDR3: TGTGCCTGGACGGGACAGGCGTTTTCTGGATCACCCCTCCACTTT.